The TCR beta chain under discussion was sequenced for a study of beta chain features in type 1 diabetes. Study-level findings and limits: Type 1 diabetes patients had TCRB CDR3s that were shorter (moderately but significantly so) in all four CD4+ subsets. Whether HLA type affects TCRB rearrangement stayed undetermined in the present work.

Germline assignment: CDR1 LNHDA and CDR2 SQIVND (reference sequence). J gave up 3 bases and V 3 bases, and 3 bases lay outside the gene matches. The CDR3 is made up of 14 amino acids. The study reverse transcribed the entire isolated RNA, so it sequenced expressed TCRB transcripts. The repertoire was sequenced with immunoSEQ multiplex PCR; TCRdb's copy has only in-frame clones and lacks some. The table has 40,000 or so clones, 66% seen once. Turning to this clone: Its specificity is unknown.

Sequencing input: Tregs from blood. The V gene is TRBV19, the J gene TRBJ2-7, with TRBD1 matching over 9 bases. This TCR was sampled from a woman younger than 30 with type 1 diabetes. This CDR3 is CASSMPGQGYEQYF. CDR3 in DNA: TGTGCCAGTAGTATGCCGGGACAGGGCTACGAGCAGTACTTC.